This paragraph reports one T cell receptor beta chain. What this receptor recognizes is not known. Per-nucleotide qualities are absent, and no much larger clonotype sits a single base away. Separate from the approximately 670-subject first cohort, the validation cohort of 90 to 150 subjects was the group to which the donors belonged. Libraries were made using the immunoSEQ multiplex PCR assay. The authors' pipeline ran thus. A statistical classification framework was built to diagnose cytomegalovirus status from the catalog of TCR beta chain sequences. TCRdb carries this immuneACCESS record with in-frame sequences only. Its versions omit some clonotypes, under half of them owing to an unresolved V gene in the studies checked, with the rest unexplained. V, J and clone size are those of that table, while D and trimming were read from the DNA. This sample is represented by about 140,000 clones; 85% to 90% of them were singletons. Clones ranked in the top ten supply 7.5% to 8.5% of the sample.

This entry comes from a study of cytomegalovirus exposure and HLA in healthy donors (dated by TCRdb to the late 2010s). As for the study more broadly: The 666 repertoires of the first cohort and the roughly 120 validation repertoires were produced on the same platform, according to a later analysis. Along with the approximately 700-subject first cohort, a separate validation cohort of approximately 110 different subjects was used. The study aimed to test whether signatures of past pathogen exposure could be identified by cataloging public T cell receptors. To predict cytomegalovirus infection status, the study brought together high-throughput TCR immunosequencing, statistical association of individual TCRs with disease status, and machine learning. On the study overall, not on this receptor specifically: Cytomegalovirus status was reported to be diagnosed by the classifier with high specificity and sensitivity in both the original and validation cohorts. The authors suggested that the approach could potentially be generalized to other disease states and immunological phenotypes. Subsequent analysis determined that TCRs grouped into clusters in the first cohort also showed a tendency toward co-occurrence across the 90 to 150 validation repertoires, and 85% to 95% of cluster scores exceeded 0. The study listed 150 to 200 TCR beta chains as associated with cytomegalovirus. Most TCR sequences were seen in very few donors, while some public TCRs were found in many individuals. In vitro tests confirmed that a few of the cytomegalovirus-associated TCR beta chains recognize cytomegalovirus antigens. A later analysis lacked HLA typing for the validation cohort, so it scored co-occurrence in that cohort across all 110 or so repertoires.

V gives up 0 bases and J gives up 5 bases, and the segment between their germline ends measures 19 bases. CDR1 LNHNV and CDR2 YYDKDF were looked up in the germline V gene (reference sequence). The CDR3 has 17 amino acids, counting the end cysteine and phenylalanine. CDR3 DNA is the only sequence kept; it has 51 bases, read in frame from the first base. The chain is assembled from TRBV15 and TRBJ2-5, with TRBD2 as a weak D call on 7 bases. The source is a woman aged 18-30 years in good health and CMV-seropositive. Sequenced input: PBMCs. The nucleotide sequence reads TGTGCCACCAGCAGAGATTTCGGGGGGCGGGGAGAGGAGACCCAGTACTTC. Protein translation: CATSRDFGGRGEETQYF. Joined to the reference TRBV15 and TRBJ2-5 proteins, this CDR3 gives the full variable domain: DAMVIQNPRYQVTQFGKPVTLSCSQTLNHNVMYWYQQKSSQAPKLLFHYYDKDFNNEADTPDNFQSRRPNTSFCFLDIRSPGLGDTAMYLCATSRDFGGRGEETQYFGPGTRLLVL.